This TCR beta chain was found in a study of T cell responses to AZD1222 COVID-19 vaccine. About the study: Pooling of second doses given at about 4 or about 12 weeks was done.

The assay was immunoSEQ multiplex PCR, and TCRdb's table has in-frame clones only and misses some. Among 130,000 to 150,000 clones listed, 91% were seen once. Findings of the study overall: The study reported that nearly half of spike-specific TCRs target unmutated variant regions. Spike-specific TCR breadth and depth were elevated following two AZD1222 doses.

In this sample, this clone turned up once. Its specificity is unknown. This specimen consisted of peripheral blood, obtained on day 0 of AZD1222 vaccination. The TCR sequence derives from an adult in good health.

CDR3 coding DNA: TGCAGCGTACTCTCAGGCGGGGGATACGAGCAGTACTTC. Translating it yields CSVLSGGGYEQYF. The rearrangement links TRBV29-1 to TRBJ2-7; the match to TRBD2 covers 7 bases. Trimming removed 6 bases from V and 4 bases from J; junction bases left unmatched: 9. This CDR3 spans 13 amino acids. Germline V lookup: CDR1 SQVTM, CDR2 ANQGSEA.